This is a list of T cell receptor beta chains from one sample in a study of OX40 agonist ivuxolimab in advanced cancers. Measured with immunoSEQ multiplex PCR; TCRdb has only the in-frame clones, and not every one. This table holds roughly 11,000 clones, roughly 80% found once. Sample: CD4+ or CD8+ T cells sorted from blood, taken in a trial of the OX40 agonist ivuxolimab. These receptors were collected from an adult with an advanced solid tumor such as melanoma, head and neck, liver or kidney cancer. The CDR3 runs from the conserved cysteine through the conserved F or W. The D gene is left open where the match is weak. Clone size is given for some rows only: seen once, a few or many times, or a class if the clone is expanded.

J gene	V gene	clone size	D gene	CDR3 protein	CDR3 DNA
TRBJ1-2	TRBV27	.	.	CASSLKTAANYGYTF	TGTGCCAGCAGTTTAAAGACAGCAGCTAACTATGGCTACACCTTC
TRBJ2-3	TRBV2	.	.	CASSDTSTDTQYF	TGTGCCAGCAGTGATACCAGCACAGATACGCAGTATTTT
TRBJ2-7	TRBV4-2	few	.	CASSQGAPGNEQYF	TGTGCCAGCAGCCAAGGCGCTCCAGGGAACGAGCAGTACTTC
TRBJ2-3	TRBV7-6	.	TRBD2	CASSLGWASGTSDTQYF	TGTGCCAGCAGCTTAGGTTGGGCTAGCGGGACCTCAGATACGCAGTATTTT
TRBJ1-1	TRBV4-1	medium-sized	.	CASSQGGRTEAFF	TGCGCCAGCAGCCAAGGCGGGAGAACTGAAGCTTTCTTT
TRBJ2-1	TRBV11-2	.	TRBD1	CASSLGTGTGEQFF	TGTGCCAGCAGCTTAGGGACAGGGACGGGTGAGCAGTTCTTC
TRBJ1-5	TRBV27	.	.	CASSLRVRQPQHF	TGTGCCAGCAGTTTAAGGGTACGCCAGCCCCAGCATTTT
TRBJ2-3	TRBV7-2	once	.	CASSLAGVVDTQYF	TGTGCCAGCAGCTTAGCCGGGGTGGTAGATACGCAGTATTTT
TRBJ2-2	TRBV6-5	.	.	CATASKGAGELFF	TGTGCCACAGCCTCCAAGGGGGCCGGGGAGCTGTTTTTT
TRBJ2-7	TRBV7-2	.	TRBD2	CASSSFPLLAGGINEQYF	TGTGCCAGCAGCTCCTTCCCCTTACTAGCGGGAGGAATTAACGAGCAGTACTTC
TRBJ2-1	TRBV10-3	.	TRBD2	CATRVGTSGDEQFF	TGTGCCACCCGGGTTGGGACTAGCGGGGATGAGCAGTTCTTC
TRBJ2-4	TRBV29-1	once	TRBD1	CSALGTGGFFVSKNIQYF	TGCAGCGCTTTGGGGACAGGGGGCTTTTTTGTCTCCAAAAACATTCAGTACTTC
TRBJ1-1	TRBV7-9	.	.	CASSLRGNTEAFF	TGTGCCAGCAGCCTCAGGGGGAACACTGAAGCTTTCTTT
TRBJ2-7	TRBV13	.	TRBD1	CASSPPGTGVYEQYF	TGTGCCAGCAGCCCACCCGGGACAGGGGTATACGAGCAGTACTTC
TRBJ1-3	TRBV4-2	.	.	CASSQERSSGNTIYF	TGTGCCAGCAGCCAAGAGCGGAGCTCTGGAAACACCATATATTTT
TRBJ2-1	TRBV7-9	once	.	CASSSPGGTHPFF	TGTGCCAGCAGCTCCCCAGGGGGGACCCACCCGTTCTTC
TRBJ2-7	TRBV5-4	.	TRBD1	CASSSQQGWVGEQYF	TGTGCCAGCAGCTCGCAACAGGGGTGGGTCGGCGAGCAGTACTTC
TRBJ2-7	TRBV5-6	.	.	CASSLEGPAPREQYF	TGTGCCAGCAGCTTAGAAGGACCGGCCCCTCGCGAGCAGTACTTC
TRBJ2-4	TRBV28	.	.	CASSVNSF	TGTGCCAGCAGTGTTAACTCCTTC
TRBJ2-7	TRBV7-8	.	TRBD1	CASRPGQGYEQYF	TGTGCCAGCAGGCCGGGACAGGGGTACGAGCAGTACTTC
TRBJ2-7	TRBV5-6	.	.	CASSGGTAYEQYF	TGTGCCAGCAGCGGAGGGACAGCCTACGAGCAGTACTTC
TRBJ2-7	TRBV6-6	once	.	CASSPGFSKHYEQYF	TGTGCCAGCAGCCCGGGGTTCTCCAAGCACTACGAGCAGTACTTC
TRBJ2-5	TRBV9	.	TRBD1	CASSVSTRDPTGETQYF	TGTGCCAGCAGCGTATCAACTCGGGACCCGACAGGGGAGACCCAGTACTTC
TRBJ2-3	TRBV9	.	TRBD2	CASSVAEELAGALDTDTQYF	TGTGCCAGCAGCGTAGCCGAGGAGTTAGCGGGAGCACTTGACACAGATACGCAGTATTTT
TRBJ1-4	TRBV18	.	TRBD1	CASSPATGAGEKLFF	TGTGCCAGCTCACCAGCGACAGGGGCTGGGGAAAAACTGTTTTTT
TRBJ2-1	TRBV4-3	.	.	CASSQDTIRGDHYNEQFF	TGCGCCAGCAGCCAAGATACGATTAGGGGAGACCACTACAATGAGCAGTTCTTC
TRBJ2-4	TRBV7-9	.	TRBD2	CASSSIAGWDIQYF	TGTGCCAGCAGCTCCATAGCGGGATGGGACATTCAGTACTTC
TRBJ1-2	TRBV7-2	once	.	CASSPPPERGYTF	TGTGCCAGCAGCCCCCCCCCGGAGCGTGGCTACACCTTC
TRBJ2-3	TRBV7-3	.	.	CASSLYWGSTDTQYF	TGTGCCAGCAGCTTATATTGGGGTAGCACAGATACGCAGTATTTT
TRBJ1-5	TRBV7-6	.	.	CASSFCRTRGDSNQPQHF	TGTGCCAGCAGCTTTTGTCGGACGCGGGGGGATAGCAATCAGCCCCAGCATTTT
TRBJ2-3	TRBV2	.	.	CASRGTSTDTQYF	TGTGCCAGCAGGGGTACTAGCACAGATACGCAGTATTTT
TRBJ2-1	TRBV5-1	.	.	CASSLGINEQFF	TGCGCCAGCAGCTTGGGAATCAATGAGCAGTTCTTC
TRBJ2-5	TRBV28	.	TRBD1	CASSYTGGWETQYF	TGTGCCAGCAGCTACACAGGGGGCTGGGAGACCCAGTACTTC
TRBJ2-7	TRBV28	few	.	CASSLSSRASSYEQYF	TGTGCCAGCAGTTTATCTTCCCGGGCAAGCTCCTACGAGCAGTACTTC
TRBJ1-2	TRBV29-1	.	.	CSVSTGTNYGYTF	TGCAGCGTTTCGACCGGGACGAACTATGGCTACACCTTC
TRBJ1-4	TRBV5-1	.	.	CASSPDSGGDVRLFF	TGCGCCAGCAGCCCGGATTCTGGGGGGGACGTCAGACTGTTTTTT
TRBJ2-7	TRBV30	.	.	CAWSVAGLEQYF	TGTGCCTGGAGTGTTGCGGGGCTCGAGCAGTACTTC
TRBJ2-1	TRBV27	.	TRBD2	CASSLPGLGNEQFF	TGTGCCAGCAGTTTACCGGGACTAGGCAATGAGCAGTTCTTC
TRBJ2-1	TRBV28	.	TRBD1	CASSLFDRGHVEQFF	TGTGCCAGCAGTTTATTTGACAGGGGGCATGTTGAGCAGTTCTTC
TRBJ1-4	TRBV19	.	.	CASSITNEKLFF	TGTGCCAGTAGTATTACTAATGAAAAACTGTTTTTT
TRBJ2-3	TRBV11-2	once	TRBD2	CASSLGGGGSSTDTQYF	TGTGCCAGCAGCTTAGGGGGGGGAGGGAGCAGCACAGATACGCAGTATTTT
TRBJ2-5	TRBV7-3	once	TRBD1	CASNTGQPQETQYF	TGTGCCAGCAACACGGGACAGCCACAAGAGACCCAGTACTTC
TRBJ2-1	TRBV4-2	.	.	CASSQDPGADNEQFF	TGTGCCAGCAGCCAAGATCCCGGAGCTGACAATGAGCAGTTCTTC
TRBJ2-3	TRBV6-4	.	.	CASSDGRDTDTQYF	TGTGCCAGCAGTGACGGCAGGGACACAGATACGCAGTATTTT
TRBJ2-5	TRBV7-9	.	.	CASSHKTGQETQYF	TGTGCCAGCAGCCACAAAACGGGCCAAGAGACCCAGTACTTC
TRBJ2-1	TRBV28	.	TRBD2	CASSLFGGSSYNEQFF	TGTGCCAGCAGTTTATTCGGCGGGAGCTCCTACAATGAGCAGTTCTTC